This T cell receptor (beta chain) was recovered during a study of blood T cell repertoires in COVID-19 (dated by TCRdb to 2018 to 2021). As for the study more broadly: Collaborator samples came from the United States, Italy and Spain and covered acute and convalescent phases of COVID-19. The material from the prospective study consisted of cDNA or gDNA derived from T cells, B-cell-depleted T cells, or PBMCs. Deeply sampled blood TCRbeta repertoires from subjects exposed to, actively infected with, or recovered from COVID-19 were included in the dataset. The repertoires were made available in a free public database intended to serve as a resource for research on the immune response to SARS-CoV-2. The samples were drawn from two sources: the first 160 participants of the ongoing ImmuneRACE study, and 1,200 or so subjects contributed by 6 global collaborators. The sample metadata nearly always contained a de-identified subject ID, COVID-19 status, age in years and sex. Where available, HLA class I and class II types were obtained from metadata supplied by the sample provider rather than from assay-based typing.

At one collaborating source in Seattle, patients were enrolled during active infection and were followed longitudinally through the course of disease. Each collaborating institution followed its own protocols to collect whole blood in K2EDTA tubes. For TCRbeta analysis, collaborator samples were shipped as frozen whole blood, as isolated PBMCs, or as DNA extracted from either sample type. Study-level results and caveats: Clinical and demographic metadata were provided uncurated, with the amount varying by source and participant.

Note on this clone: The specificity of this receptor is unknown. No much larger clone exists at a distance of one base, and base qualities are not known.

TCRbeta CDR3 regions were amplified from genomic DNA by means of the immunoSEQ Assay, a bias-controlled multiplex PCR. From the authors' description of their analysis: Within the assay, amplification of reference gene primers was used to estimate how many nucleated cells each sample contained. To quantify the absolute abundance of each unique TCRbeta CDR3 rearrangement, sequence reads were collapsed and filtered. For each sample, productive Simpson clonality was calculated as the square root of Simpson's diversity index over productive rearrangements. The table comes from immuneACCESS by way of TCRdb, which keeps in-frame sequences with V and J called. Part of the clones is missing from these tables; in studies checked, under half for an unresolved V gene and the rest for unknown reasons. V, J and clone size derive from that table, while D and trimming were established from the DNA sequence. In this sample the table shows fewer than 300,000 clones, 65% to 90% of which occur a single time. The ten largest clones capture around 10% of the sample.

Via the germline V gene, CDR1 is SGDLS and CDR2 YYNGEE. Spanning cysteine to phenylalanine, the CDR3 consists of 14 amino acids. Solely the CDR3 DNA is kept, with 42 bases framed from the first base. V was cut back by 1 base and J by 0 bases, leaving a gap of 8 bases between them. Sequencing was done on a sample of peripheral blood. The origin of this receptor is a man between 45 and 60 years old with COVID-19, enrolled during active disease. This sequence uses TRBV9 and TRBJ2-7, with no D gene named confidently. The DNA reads TGTGCCAGCAGCGTAAACCAGGACTCCTACGAGCAGTACTTC. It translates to CASSVNQDSYEQYF. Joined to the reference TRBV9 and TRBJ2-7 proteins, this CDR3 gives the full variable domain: DSGVTQTPKHLITATGQRVTLRCSPRSGDLSVYWYQQSLDQGLQFLIQYYNGEERAKGNILERFSAQQFPDLHSELNLSSLELGDSALYFCASSVNQDSYEQYFGPGTRLTVT.